The 8 T cell receptor beta chains below were found in one sample sequenced in a study of T cells in Graves' hyperthyroidism and ophthalmopathy. RNA transcripts served as the template for amplifying TCR beta CDR3 regions. Researchers ran a first-round RT-PCR on the TCR CDR3 using the HTBI primer set. From the multiplex PCR reads, TCRdb called clonotypes with MiXCR, one entry per CDR3 protein. The sample includes about 200,000 distinct CDR3 sequences, 17% of them seen just once. Sequencing was carried out using blood. These TCRs come from a woman aged 50 to 60 with Graves' hyperthyroidism.

The V call is TRBV7-2, the J call TRBJ2-2; D uncertain. Per germline, CDR1 SGHTA and CDR2 FQGNSA. CDR3 size: 11 residues. V lost 4 bases and J 7 bases, leaving 4 bases between the germline ends. The CDR3: CASSWYGELFF. The DNA of the CDR3 is TGTGCCAGCAGCTGGTACGGGGAGCTGTTTTTT.

The chain recombines TRBV12-3 or TRBV12-4 with TRBJ1-6; D unresolved. V dropped 8 bases and J dropped 8 bases, with 25 bases sitting between them. The CDR3 consists of 17 residues. In DNA form, the CDR3 reads TGTGCCAGCCGTCCTAGGCCCATGGGCAATGGGCATTCACCCCTCCACTTT. Translated, it gives CASRPRPMGNGHSPLHF.

This clonotype was detected many times. The chain has TRBV11-2 and TRBJ2-3; 8 bases line up with TRBD2. CDR1 and CDR2 from the germline V gene are SGHAT and FQNNGV. V dropped 3 bases and J dropped 10; count of bases not matched to a gene: 3. CDR3 size: 12 residues. CDR3 nucleotide sequence: TGTGCCAGCAGCTTTAGCGGGACTCCGCAGTATTTT. Translated, it gives CASSFSGTPQYF.

In nucleotides, the CDR3 is TGCAGCGTTGAGGGGGGGGCTGGTGAAAAACTGTTTTTT. Translated, it gives CSVEGGAGEKLFF. This rearrangement joins TRBV29-1 to TRBJ1-4, with D possibly matching TRBD1 (6 bases). V lost 3 bases to trimming and J lost 7 bases, with 12 bases between them. Germline V gene sequence: CDR1 SQVTM, CDR2 ANQGSEA. This CDR3 region has 13 residues. Drawing the rest from reference TRBV29-1 and TRBJ1-4, the complete variable domain is SAVISQKPSRDICQRGTSLTIQCQVDSQVTMMFWYRQQPGQSLTLIATANQGSEATYESGFVIDKFPISRPNLTFSTLTVSNMSPEDSSIYLCSVEGGAGEKLFFGSGTQLSVL.

This clonotype has only a few counts. This chain uses TRBV6-2 or TRBV6-3 with TRBJ1-5; D gene ambiguous. The CDR3 loop spans 13 amino acids. V was cut by 0 bases and J by 7 bases, with 7 bases left in between. CDR1 and CDR2 (germline): MNHEY, SVGEGT. The CDR3 coding sequence is TGTGCCAGCAGTTACTCGAACAGACAGCCCCAGCATTTT. Translating it yields CASSYSNRQPQHF.

V usage is TRBV19 and J usage is TRBJ1-1; D is unresolved. This CDR3 has 12 residues. Trimming took off 6 bases at V and 6 bases at J, with 11 bases between the two ends. The germline gives CDR1 LNHDA, CDR2 SQIVND (reference sequence). CDR3 DNA sequence: TGTGCCAGTAGACCGGGTTACGCTGAAGCTTTCTTT. Protein: CASRPGYAEAFF.

This clonotype was recorded a few times. V usage is TRBV18 and J usage is TRBJ1-2; possibly TRBD1 for D (5 bases). CDR3 size: 13 residues. CDR1 is KGHSH and CDR2 is LQKENI in the germline V gene. Trimming took off 2 bases at V and 5 bases at J, with 9 bases between the two ends. CDR3 residues: CASSPDSQYGYTF. Here the CDR3 DNA reads TGTGCCAGCTCACCAGACAGTCAGTATGGCTACACCTTC.

There are many counts of this clonotype. This chain uses TRBV20-1 with TRBJ1-2, with D unclear. The CDR3 covers 16 residues. Trimming removed 0 bases from V and 8 bases from J, with 22 bases in between. In germline, CDR1 is DFQATT, CDR2 SNEGSKA (reference sequence). In nucleotides, the CDR3 is TGCAGTGCTAGAGATCATCTTCGCAAGGTCCAAACGGGCTACACCTTC. Its protein is CSARDHLRKVQTGYTF.